This TCR beta chain emerged from a study of blood T cell repertoires in COVID-19. Study-level information: PBMCs, B-cell-depleted T cells, or T cells provided the cDNA or gDNA that made up the material.

This clone was observed a few times. The CDR3 covers 16 residues. Trimming removed 0 bases at V and 5 bases at J, with 15 bases between. Germline V gene lookup returns CDR1 SGHRS and CDR2 YFSETQ. The assay was immunoSEQ multiplex PCR, and TCRdb's table has in-frame clones only and misses some. The data show hundreds of thousands of clones, roughly 87% seen once. The sample comprised PBMCs or T cells enriched from blood (not recorded which). The TCR originated in a woman aged 30 to 39 with acute COVID-19. The chain carries TRBV5-1 and TRBJ2-1, with D possibly TRBD2 on 6 matching bases. CDR3 sequence (DNA): TGCGCCAGCAGCTTGGCTCTCGAGCGGGCGGACAATGAGCAGTTCTTC. It specifies CASSLALERADNEQFF.